Below, 2 T cell receptor beta chains from the same sample are listed, as sequenced in a study of blood T cell repertoires in COVID-19. The assay was immunoSEQ multiplex PCR, and TCRdb's table has in-frame clones only and misses some. The table has approximately 60,000 clones, over 75% seen once. Sequenced input: peripheral blood. The receptors come from an elderly man with acute or convalescent COVID-19.

V gene TRBV2 combines with J gene TRBJ2-5; 7 nucleotides agree with TRBD1. The CDR3 contains 15 residues. Germline V CDR1 and CDR2: SNHLY, FYNNEI. Trimming at V came to 1 base and at J to 4 bases, leaving 6 bases not matched to a gene. CDR3 DNA sequence: TGTGCCAGCAGTGAAGAGGGGCAGGGGGTAGAGACCCAGTACTTC. Translating gives CASSEEGQGVETQYF. Supplemented by reference TRBV2 and TRBJ2-5, the full variable domain reads EPEVTQTPSHQVTQMGQEVILRCVPISNHLYFYWYRQILGQKVEFLVSFYNNEISEKSEIFDDQFSVERPDGSNFTLKIRSTKLEDSAMYFCASSEEGQGVETQYFGPGTRLLVL.

The rearrangement uses TRBV5-1 and TRBJ1-4, with 8 bases lining up with TRBD1. The CDR3 is 14 amino acids. Germline V gene data show CDR1 as SGHRS and CDR2 as YFSETQ. With 0 bases clipped from V and 6 bases from J, the junction kept 1 base outside the gene matches. CDR3 amino acids: CASSLAGGDEKLFF. As DNA, the CDR3 is TGCGCCAGCAGCTTGGCAGGGGGCGATGAAAAACTGTTTTTT.